The 27 T cell receptor beta chains below were found in one sample sequenced in a study of cytomegalovirus exposure and HLA in healthy donors. Primers: 60 Vbeta forward and 13 Jbeta reverse. The protocol was immunoSEQ multiplex PCR, while the TCRdb copy is restricted to in-frame clones and leaves out a portion. The specimen's table records tens of thousands of clones. The specimen was PBMCs. These receptors were obtained from a female donor in good health and CMV-seronegative.

The chain is built from TRBV30 and TRBJ2-1, with 10 bases lining up with TRBD2. Germline V gene sequence: CDR1 GTSNPN, CDR2 SVGIG (reference sequence). The CDR3 loop spans 15 amino acids. The ends lost 3 bases at V and 5 bases at J; junction bases unmatched: 7. The DNA of the CDR3 is TGTGCCTGGAGAGCAGCTAGCGGGAGTCACAATGAGCAGTTCTTC. This translates into CAWRAASGSHNEQFF. Complete variable domain (other parts from reference TRBV30 and TRBJ2-1): SQTIHQWPATLVQPVGSPLSLECTVEGTSNPNLYWYRQAAGRGLQLLFYSVGIGQISSEVPQNLSASRPQDRQFILSSKKLLLSDSGFYLCAWRAASGSHNEQFFGPGTRLTVL.

The chain joins TRBV6-5 to TRBJ2-7, with D perhaps TRBD1 (5 bases). Trimming took 6 bases from V and 6 from J, leaving 15 bases between them. Germline V gene data show CDR1 as MNHEY and CDR2 as SVGAGI. CDR3 length equals 13 residues. This CDR3 is CASSPGQFGEQYF. For the CDR3, the DNA is TGTGCCAGCAGCCCCGGACAATTCGGCGAGCAGTACTTC.

The rearrangement links TRBV5-6 to TRBJ1-3; D perhaps matches TRBD1 (5 bases). The V gene lost 0 bases and the J gene lost 4 bases, with 5 bases spanning the gap. The CDR3 contains 13 residues. From germline, CDR1 is SGHDT and CDR2 YYEEEE. The CDR3 spells CASSLDRGNTIYF. The DNA for the CDR3 is TGTGCCAGCAGCTTGGACAGGGGAAACACCATATATTTT. Complete variable domain (other parts from reference TRBV5-6 and TRBJ1-3): DAGVTQSPTHLIKTRGQQVTLRCSPKSGHDTVSWYQQALGQGPQFIFQYYEEEERQRGNFPDRFSGHQFPNYSSELNVNALLLGDSALYLCASSLDRGNTIYFGEGSWLTVV.

The genes are TRBV12-5 and TRBJ1-6; TRBD1 agrees at 10 bases. J was trimmed by 9 bases and V by 2 bases; bases with no gene match: 7. CDR3 length equals 16 residues. CDR1 is LGHNT and CDR2 is FRNRAP in the germline V gene. CDR3 nucleotides: TGTGCTAGTGGTTTGATCTCCGGGACAGGGGTTTCACCCCTCCACTTT. This sequence encodes CASGLISGTGVSPLHF.

The chain is built from TRBV19 and TRBJ1-5; possibly TRBD1 for D (5 bases). This CDR3 has 13 amino acids. Germline-derived CDR1 and CDR2 are LNHDA and SQIVND (reference sequence). Trimming took 6 bases from V and 6 from J, leaving 12 bases between them. As DNA, the CDR3 is TGTGCCAGTAGCTATCAGGGTCGTCAGCCCCAGCATTTT. It yields the protein CASSYQGRQPQHF.

This chain links TRBV18 with TRBJ1-1; no definite D call. There are 13 residues in the CDR3. The germline V gene encodes CDR1 KGHSH and CDR2 LQKENI. Trimming took 6 bases from V and 1 from J, leaving 9 bases between them. CDR3 amino acids: CASSQAQNTEAFF. The CDR3, as DNA: TGTGCCAGCTCCCAGGCACAGAACACTGAAGCTTTCTTT.

The rearrangement joins TRBV7-9 to TRBJ2-2; tentative D call: TRBD1 (6 bases). From germline, CDR1 is SEHNR and CDR2 FQNEAQ (reference sequence). This CDR3 is built from 14 residues. Trimming pared 3 bases from V and 4 bases from J, leaving 9 bases between. CDR3 sequence (DNA): TGTGCCAGCAGCTTTGACAGGTCCACCGGGGAGCTGTTTTTT. Its translation: CASSFDRSTGELFF.

V and J are TRBV14 and TRBJ2-6; possible D gene TRBD1, 6 bases. Germline assignment: CDR1 SGHDN and CDR2 FVKESK. The CDR3 extends over 17 amino acids. Trimming removed 4 bases from V and 2 bases from J, with 15 bases in between. The CDR3 bases are TGTGCCAGCAGCCCGGGACACGGACACCCTGGGGCCAACGTCCTGACTTTC. Protein sequence: CASSPGHGHPGANVLTF.

The chain uses TRBV6-5 and TRBJ2-6; D not resolved. The CDR3 extends over 14 amino acids. Trimming stripped 8 bases from V and 5 bases from J, with 13 bases between. Germline loops: CDR1 MNHEY, CDR2 SVGAGI. CDR3 bases: TGTGCCAGCTCCGACACGGTTAGGGCCAACGTCCTGACTTTC. Residues: CASSDTVRANVLTF.

The V call is TRBV29-1, the J call TRBJ2-1; possible D gene TRBD2, 6 bases. Germline-derived CDR1 and CDR2 are SQVTM and ANQGSEA. The CDR3 runs 16 residues. The V gene lost 6 bases and the J gene lost 7 bases, with 25 bases spanning the gap. In DNA, the CDR3 is TGCAGCGTGTCCGGACGGAGGGACCGTGGTGTAAATGAGCAGTTCTTC. Translating it yields CSVSGRRDRGVNEQFF.

This sequence joins TRBV5-1 and TRBJ2-1; TRBD2 matches at 9 bases. The CDR3 sequence is 15 residues long. Losses at the gene ends were 2 bases for V and 3 bases for J; bases not matched to a gene: 3. Germline values: CDR1 SGHRS, CDR2 YFSETQ. CDR3 nucleotide sequence: TGCGCCAGCAGCTTTAGCGGGGGTGGCTACAATGAGCAGTTCTTC. It specifies CASSFSGGGYNEQFF.

The gene calls are TRBV6-1 and TRBJ2-7, with D maybe TRBD1 (6 bases). The V gene lost 6 bases and the J gene lost 5 bases, with 14 bases spanning the gap. The CDR3 spans 13 residues. The V gene's germline CDR1 is MNHNS and CDR2 SASEGT. CDR3 coding DNA: TGTGCCAGCAGACTAACAGGGATCCACGAGCAGTACTTC. It codes for CASRLTGIHEQYF.

The chain is built from TRBV15 and TRBJ2-3, with unresolved D. The V gene lost 5 bases and the J gene lost 4 bases, with 16 bases spanning the gap. Per the germline V gene, CDR1 is LNHNV and CDR2 is YYDKDF (reference sequence). This CDR3 region has 15 residues. CDR3 in amino acids: CATSPIGGSADTQYF. The CDR3 DNA sequence: TGTGCCACCAGCCCAATTGGCGGTTCAGCAGATACGCAGTATTTT.

The rearrangement uses TRBV11-2 and TRBJ2-6; D is unresolved. Germline CDR1 is SGHAT and CDR2 is FQNNGV. The CDR3 loop spans 14 amino acids. Deletions cut 4 bases from V and 2 bases from J, with 6 bases between. The CDR3, as DNA: TGTGCCAGCAGCTACTCGCCTGGGGCCAACGTCCTGACTTTC. It specifies CASSYSPGANVLTF. Looking up the rest from reference TRBV11-2 and TRBJ2-6 gives the full variable domain: EAGVAQSPRYKIIEKRQSVAFWCNPISGHATLYWYQQILGQGPKLLIQFQNNGVVDDSQLPKDRFSAERLKGVDSTLKIQPAKLEDSAVYLCASSYSPGANVLTFGAGSRLTVL.

This rearrangement joins TRBV6-5 to TRBJ1-2; 9 bases fit TRBD1. The CDR3 runs 13 residues. In germline, CDR1 is MNHEY, CDR2 SVGAGI. J gave up 5 bases and V 6 bases, and 4 bases lay outside the gene matches. The CDR3 region has the DNA TGTGCCAGCAGCCGGGACAGGGTTTATGGCTACACCTTC. Translation gives CASSRDRVYGYTF.

The chain joins TRBV7-8 to TRBJ2-7; 10 nucleotides align to TRBD1. V was clipped by 10 bases and J by 2 bases; unmatched bases: 5. Germline V gene lookup returns CDR1 SGHVS and CDR2 FQNEAQ. The CDR3 length is 13 residues. CDR3 loop: CATGGQGAYEQYF. The CDR3 nucleotides are TGTGCCACCGGAGGACAGGGGGCCTACGAGCAGTACTTC.

Comments on this clone: An end of the junction differs from the germline gene, which may be a read error. DNA of the CDR3: TGTGCCGGGGACGGGCCCGGGGGGCTGTTTTTT. Translation gives CAGDGPGGLFF. The J gene is TRBJ2-2, the V gene TRBV2; D possibly corresponds to TRBD2 (6 bases). CDR3 size: 11 residues. Germline CDR1 reads SNHLY; CDR2 reads FYNNEI.

This chain joins TRBV19 and TRBJ1-1, with D tentatively TRBD1 (6 bases). Trimming cost V 8 bases and J 4 bases, with 20 bases left between them. Germline V gene data show CDR1 as LNHDA and CDR2 as SQIVND (reference sequence). This CDR3 spans 15 amino acids. In DNA, the CDR3 is TGTGCCAGTTGTTGGGCGTACAGGGCATGCACTGAAGCTTTCTTT. Amino acids: CASCWAYRACTEAFF.

The gene calls are TRBV2 and TRBJ1-1, with D possibly being TRBD1 (5 bases). Between the trimmed V and J ends, which lost 6 bases and 5 bases, there was a span of 19 bases. This CDR3 region has 15 residues. Germline assignment: CDR1 SNHLY and CDR2 FYNNEI. CDR3 region: CASRAPGTRGTEAFF. CDR3 in DNA: TGTGCCAGCAGGGCCCCCGGGACTCGGGGAACTGAAGCTTTCTTT.

The genes are TRBV23-1 and TRBJ2-5; tentative D call: TRBD1 (5 bases). TRBV23-1 qualifies as an ORF whose function is uncertain. Trimming left V 11 bases short and J 2 bases short, with 15 bases between. CDR3 length: 13 residues. The CDR3 bases are TGCGCCTCAAGAAGCAGGGCTCAAGAGACCCAGTACTTC. This gives the protein CASRSRAQETQYF.

The V call is TRBV27, the J call TRBJ1-5, with TRBD1 matching 12 bases. Losses at the gene ends were 6 bases for V and 4 bases for J; bases not matched to a gene: 4. The CDR3 is 15 residues long. CDR1 MNHEY and CDR2 SMNVEV come from the germline V gene (reference sequence). CDR3 loop: CASRGTGGRNQPQHF. The CDR3 DNA sequence: TGTGCCAGCAGAGGGACAGGGGGCAGAAATCAGCCCCAGCATTTT.

The V call is TRBV29-1, the J call TRBJ2-7; 11 nucleotides align to TRBD2. V lost 4 bases, J lost 3 bases, and 2 bases stayed unmatched. The germline gives CDR1 SQVTM, CDR2 ANQGSEA. The CDR3 sequence is 13 residues long. The CDR3 loop reads CSVATSGGYEQYF. The CDR3 DNA reads TGCAGCGTTGCAACTAGCGGGGGCTACGAGCAGTACTTC.

The chain links TRBV9 to TRBJ2-1; TRBD2 matches at 9 bases. Germline-derived CDR1 and CDR2 are SGDLS and YYNGEE. CDR3 length: 15 residues. Unmatched junction bases numbered 11, after V lost 4 bases and J lost 9 bases. The CDR3 DNA reads as TGTGCCAGCAGCCTAGGAGGCGGGGGGGCCGCTGAGCAGTTCTTC. Encoded protein: CASSLGGGGAAEQFF.

The genes are TRBV9 and TRBJ1-2, with 8 bases aligning to TRBD1. The ends lost 4 bases at V and 4 bases at J; junction bases unmatched: 6. Germline loops: CDR1 SGDLS, CDR2 YYNGEE. CDR3 length equals 14 residues. The CDR3: CASSLRTGSYGYTF. The CDR3 bases are TGTGCCAGCAGCCTCAGGACAGGGTCCTATGGCTACACCTTC.

V and J are TRBV14 and TRBJ1-2; no clear D. The CDR3 covers 19 residues. In germline, CDR1 is SGHDN, CDR2 FVKESK. Trimming removed 1 base at V and 0 bases at J, with 21 bases between. The CDR3 here is CASSQVVTAANRANYGYTF. DNA for the CDR3: TGTGCCAGCAGCCAAGTTGTAACAGCCGCCAACAGAGCTAACTATGGCTACACCTTC.

The V and J genes are TRBV6-1 and TRBJ1-2; no clear D gene. Germline-derived CDR1 and CDR2 are MNHNS and SASEGT. The CDR3 covers 11 residues. Trimming removed 5 bases from V and 6 bases from J, with 7 bases in between. CDR3 DNA: TGTGCCAGCAGTATACACGATGGCTACACCTTC. It encodes CASSIHDGYTF.

This chain uses TRBV7-9 with TRBJ1-2, with 10 bases identical to TRBD1. Germline-derived CDR1 and CDR2 are SEHNR and FQNEAQ (reference sequence). With V trimmed by 5 bases and J by 6 bases, 6 bases remained unmatched. The CDR3 totals 14 residues. The CDR3 DNA reads as TGTGCCAGCAGCATAAGACAGGGGGCGCATGGCTACACCTTC. This translates into CASSIRQGAHGYTF.